Shown below are 7 T cell receptor beta chains from a single sample sequenced in a study of blood T cell repertoires in COVID-19. Some clones are missing from TCRdb's copy, which holds only in-frame ones; the method was immunoSEQ multiplex PCR. The sample includes about 120,000 clones, almost 90% of them seen just once. Material: peripheral blood. The receptors were gathered from a woman aged 60-70 years with COVID-19, enrolled during active disease.

This clone was found a few times. V usage is TRBV6-4 and J usage is TRBJ1-1; the match to TRBD1 covers 7 bases. V lost 2 bases and J lost 5; bases outside the gene matches: 2. Germline loops: CDR1 MRHNA, CDR2 SNTAGT. There are 13 residues in the CDR3. The CDR3 nucleotides are TGTGCCAGCAGTGACCAGGGGGGTACTGAAGCTTTCTTT. It encodes CASSDQGGTEAFF.

V is TRBV11-3 and J is TRBJ2-1, with 12 bases aligning to TRBD2. Trimming removed 4 bases from V and 3 bases from J; junction bases left unmatched: 7. This CDR3 is built from 17 residues. The germline CDR1 and CDR2 sequences are SGHNT and YENEEA. CDR3 sequence (DNA): TGTGCCAGCAGCTCTAGGACTAGCGGGGACCTCTACAATGAGCAGTTCTTC. Translation gives CASSSRTSGDLYNEQFF.

This chain links TRBV6-6 with TRBJ2-3; no firm D call. This CDR3 comprises 12 residues. Germline V CDR1 and CDR2: MNHNY, SVGAGI (reference sequence). V lost 2 bases and J lost 6, with 6 bases in between. The CDR3 loop is CASSYAKDTQYF. The CDR3 DNA follows: TGTGCCAGCAGTTACGCGAAGGATACGCAGTATTTT.

This rearrangement joins TRBV6-1 to TRBJ1-1, with D possibly matching TRBD1 (6 bases). The germline V gene encodes CDR1 MNHNS and CDR2 SASEGT. This CDR3 is built from 14 residues. The ends were cut back, 5 bases at V and 5 bases at J, with 15 bases in the middle. The CDR3 DNA follows: TGTGCCAGCAGTCAGGGGCAGGGGTGGACTGAAGCTTTCTTT. Amino acid sequence: CASSQGQGWTEAFF.

V usage is TRBV9 and J usage is TRBJ2-2; tentatively, D is TRBD2 (6 bases). Between the trimmed V and J ends, which lost 0 bases and 6 bases, there was a span of 12 bases. Germline loops: CDR1 SGDLS, CDR2 YYNGEE. The CDR3 contains 15 residues. The CDR3 DNA reads TGTGCCAGCAGCGTAGTTAGGTCGGGGGCCGGGGAGCTGTTTTTT. Amino acids: CASSVVRSGAGELFF. Full variable domain (missing parts from reference TRBV9 and TRBJ2-2): DSGVTQTPKHLITATGQRVTLRCSPRSGDLSVYWYQQSLDQGLQFLIQYYNGEERAKGNILERFSAQQFPDLHSELNLSSLELGDSALYFCASSVVRSGAGELFFGEGSRLTVL.

This clone has a single count. One junction end disagrees with the germline gene, perhaps due to a read error. J is TRBJ2-1 and V is TRBV7-7; D is perhaps TRBD1 (6 bases). Germline-derived CDR1 and CDR2 are SSHAT and FNYEAQ (reference sequence). The length of the CDR3 is 13 residues. The CDR3 here is CASSLTGPGEQFF. The CDR3 DNA sequence: TGTGCTAGCAGCCTAACAGGGCCCGGTGAGCAGTTCTTC.

V gene TRBV18 combines with J gene TRBJ2-1, with 10 bases fitting TRBD1. Per the germline V gene, CDR1 is KGHSH and CDR2 is LQKENI. The CDR3 has 14 residues. J was trimmed by 8 bases and V by 3 bases; bases with no gene match: 4. In DNA, the CDR3 is TGTGCCAGCTCACCGGGACAGGGGTTGGATGAGCAGTTCTTC. Its protein product is CASSPGQGLDEQFF.